These 16 T cell receptor beta chains were sequenced from one sample in a study of cytomegalovirus exposure and HLA in healthy donors (dated by TCRdb to about 2017). The library was generated by the immunoSEQ multiplex PCR assay. TCRdb re-hosts the immuneACCESS table, in-frame sequences only. Its copies lack some clones; in the studies checked, an unresolved V gene accounts for under half of them, and the cause for the rest is not known. The table for this sample lists nearly 200,000 clones; about 79% of them were counted only once. Together, the top ten hold under 15% of the sample. Material for sequencing was PBMCs. These receptors were taken from a woman aged 25-40 years in good health and CMV-seropositive.

The CDR3 DNA sequence: TGTGCCTGGAGCCACGGTAGCGGGAGGGCCGCCTCCAATGAGCAGTTCTTC. The encoded protein is CAWSHGSGRAASNEQFF. J is TRBJ2-1 and V is TRBV30; 11 bases agree with TRBD2. Losses at the gene ends were 3 bases for V and 6 bases for J; bases not matched to a gene: 13. This CDR3 is 17 amino acids long. Germline loops: CDR1 GTSNPN, CDR2 SVGIG (reference sequence).

Only a few counts were recorded for this clone. V is TRBV7-3 and J is TRBJ1-1, with D unresolved. The germline CDR1 and CDR2 sequences are SGHTA and FQGTGA. This CDR3 is built from 13 residues. V lost 6 bases and J lost 0, with 8 bases in between. The CDR3 sequence is CASSISLNTEAFF. The DNA for the CDR3 is TGTGCCAGCAGTATTTCTTTGAACACTGAAGCTTTCTTT.

This clone is labeled medium-sized. J is TRBJ2-7 and V is TRBV7-9; D ambiguous. Trimming left V 4 bases short and J 4 bases short, with 11 bases between. Germline V gene data show CDR1 as SEHNR and CDR2 as FQNEAQ (reference sequence). The CDR3 is 13 amino acids. CDR3 protein: CASSYPLLYEQYF. CDR3 DNA: TGTGCCAGCAGCTATCCCCTTTTATACGAGCAGTACTTC.

This sequence joins TRBV6-6 and TRBJ2-7; TRBD1 is a possible D gene (6 bases). Per germline, CDR1 MNHNY and CDR2 SVGAGI (reference sequence). The CDR3 runs 14 residues. Trimming pared 0 bases from V and 3 bases from J, leaving 9 bases between. CDR3 amino acids: CASSYSNRVYEQYF. The CDR3 bases are TGTGCCAGCAGTTACTCGAACAGGGTCTACGAGCAGTACTTC.

For the CDR3, the DNA is TGTGCCAGCAGTGAAGCGTTTGGACTGCCTAACTATGGCTACACCTTC. Amino acids: CASSEAFGLPNYGYTF. This chain links TRBV6-1 with TRBJ1-2; D is ambiguous. V was pared by 0 bases and J by 0 bases, with 11 bases between. Germline V gene lookup returns CDR1 MNHNS and CDR2 SASEGT. CDR3 size: 16 residues.

The chain has TRBV5-5 and TRBJ2-1; 9 bases fit TRBD2. This CDR3 has 16 residues. CDR1 and CDR2 from the germline V gene are SGHKS and YYEKEE (reference sequence). V lost 0 bases and J lost 2; bases outside the gene matches: 3. This CDR3 reads CASSLGASGAYNEQFF. DNA for the CDR3: TGTGCCAGCAGCTTGGGCGCTAGCGGGGCCTACAATGAGCAGTTCTTC.

The J gene is TRBJ2-7, the V gene TRBV6-5; D perhaps matches TRBD1 (6 bases). The CDR3 contains 14 residues. The ends were cut back, 6 bases at V and 2 bases at J, with 14 bases in the middle. From germline, CDR1 is MNHEY and CDR2 SVGAGI. The CDR3 loop reads CASRVDRLTYEQYF. The CDR3 DNA follows: TGTGCCAGCAGGGTAGACAGGTTAACCTACGAGCAGTACTTC.

The rearrangement links TRBV7-2 to TRBJ2-5; 9 bases fit TRBD2. The germline gives CDR1 SGHTA, CDR2 FQGNSA. The ends lost 5 bases at V and 7 bases at J; junction bases unmatched: 20. This CDR3 has 18 amino acids. The CDR3 here is CASSQRHGLAGRLGTQYF. CDR3 nucleotide sequence: TGTGCCAGCAGCCAGAGGCACGGTCTAGCGGGGAGGTTAGGGACCCAGTACTTC.

The chain recombines TRBV6-1 with TRBJ1-2; maybe TRBD1 (5 bases). Germline V CDR1 and CDR2: MNHNS, SASEGT. V lost 3 bases and J lost 8, with 16 bases in between. This CDR3 has 14 residues. The CDR3: CASSDPPGVEGYTF. The CDR3 DNA follows: TGTGCCAGCAGTGACCCTCCGGGGGTTGAAGGCTACACCTTC.

This sequence joins TRBV11-3 and TRBJ2-1; 7 bases map to TRBD1. Germline V gene sequence: CDR1 SGHNT, CDR2 YENEEA. The CDR3 is 15 amino acids. The ends lost 5 bases at V and 0 bases at J; junction bases unmatched: 4. The CDR3 DNA follows: TGTGCCAGCAGCCAACAGGGGAACTCCTACAATGAGCAGTTCTTC. It specifies CASSQQGNSYNEQFF.

V and J are TRBV5-6 and TRBJ2-7, with D possibly matching TRBD1 (5 bases). CDR3 length: 14 residues. Germline V lookup: CDR1 SGHDT, CDR2 YYEEEE. Trimming left V 1 base short and J 2 bases short, with 10 bases between. CDR3: CASSLRGETYEQYF. DNA for the CDR3: TGTGCCAGCAGCTTGAGGGGCGAGACCTACGAGCAGTACTTC.

The V gene is TRBV5-1, the J gene TRBJ1-1; TRBD1 aligns across 10 bases. In germline, CDR1 is SGHRS, CDR2 YFSETQ. J lost 5 bases, V lost 4 bases, and 8 bases had no gene match. The CDR3 contains 15 residues. CDR3 nucleotide sequence: TGCGCCAGCAGCGCGTCCCGGGACAGGGGTACTGAAGCTTTCTTT. This encodes CASSASRDRGTEAFF.

This clone was seen only a few times. The chain uses TRBV4-1 and TRBJ2-7; 10 bases map to TRBD1. This CDR3 has 17 residues. CDR1 and CDR2 (germline): MGHRA, YSYEKL. The V segment lost 0 bases and the J segment 4 bases; nucleotides outside the gene matches: 9. The CDR3 DNA reads as TGCGCCAGCAGCCAAGAGATTGGACAGGGGGTTTCGTACGAGCAGTACTTC. Translated, it gives CASSQEIGQGVSYEQYF.

This chain connects TRBV6-5 to TRBJ2-1; 9 nucleotides agree with TRBD2. After removal of 2 bases from V and 10 bases from J, the junction contained 9 bases not matched to a gene. Germline CDR1 is MNHEY and CDR2 is SVGAGI. This CDR3 is built from 15 residues. The CDR3 DNA follows: TGTGCCAGCAGTTACGGAGGCGGGAGGGCCAAGGAGCAGTTCTTC. It is translated as CASSYGGGRAKEQFF.

The chain couples TRBV30 to TRBJ1-4, with a tentative D call TRBD1 (6 bases). The length of the CDR3 is 12 residues. The V and J ends lost 1 base and 12 bases respectively, with 12 bases between them. Germline values: CDR1 GTSNPN, CDR2 SVGIG (reference sequence). In nucleotides, the CDR3 is TGTGCCTGGAGTGACGGGAGGGGGGAACTGTTTTTT. Amino acid sequence: CAWSDGRGELFF.

The CDR3 region is CASSFGLGITDTQYF. The DNA of the CDR3 is TGTGCCAGCAGCTTCGGACTAGGGATCACAGATACGCAGTATTTT. The J gene is TRBJ2-3, the V gene TRBV7-9; 7 bases match TRBD2. V gave up 3 bases and J gave up 2 bases; unmatched junction bases: 5. The CDR3 consists of 15 residues. Germline CDR1 reads SEHNR; CDR2 reads FQNEAQ (reference sequence).